This T cell receptor beta chain was captured in a study of T cell repertoires in cytomegalovirus infection (dated by TCRdb to between 2018 and 2020). Notes on the research overall: Donor HLA type was relevant to the analysis, because carriage of CMV infection together with the matching HLA type was indicated by public TCR beta signatures.

This clonotype was observed a handful of times. What this receptor recognizes is not known. Base qualities are not provided; no much larger clone lies one nucleotide away. The germline V gene (reference sequence) yields SEHNR for CDR1 and FQNEAQ for CDR2. Trimming leaves V shorter by 4 bases and J shorter by 6 bases, with the junction holding 5 bases beyond the gene matches. The CDR3, from cysteine to phenylalanine, totals 13 residues. The kept DNA is CDR3 alone, 39 bases in frame from the first base. Study-level results and caveats: The ex vivo response was dominated by HLA-C-restricted CMV-specific TCR beta clonotypes, which also provided the single most frequent clonotype in two of eight donors. In both this cohort and an independent roughly 350-donor cohort, the cumulative frequency of public TCR beta family members distinguished carriers of CMV infection plus the relevant HLA type.

Sequenced using an Illumina HiSeq 1500. TCRdb reran the public reads through fastp at Q25 and MiXCR, keeping productive beta chains. Rows are combined by CDR3 protein, so each entry shows the most common genes and DNA. A total of under 600,000 distinct CDR3 sequences appear in this sample, more than 15% of them only once. 20% to 30% of the sample is held by the ten biggest clonotypes. Recombination linked TRBV7-9 to TRBJ2-7; 8 bases in the middle match TRBD1. The source material was CD8+ T cells from PBMCs. The receptor's source is a human donor in good health (CMV status not recorded). Some clones in this sample may be carry-over from other donors' samples. The DNA reads as follows: TGTGCCAGCAGCTCGACAGGGGAAGGCGAGCAGTACTTC. This codes for CASSSTGEGEQYF.